Following are 28 T cell receptor beta chains from one sample sequenced in a study of cytomegalovirus exposure and HLA in healthy donors. The primer mix had 60 Vbeta and 13 Jbeta primers. Profiled with immunoSEQ multiplex PCR; TCRdb holds only in-frame clones, not every one. This table holds around 97,000 clones, roughly four fifths found once. The sequencing input was PBMCs. These receptors were taken from a man in his forties in good health and CMV-seropositive.

The chain carries TRBV5-1 and TRBJ2-5, with D possibly being TRBD2 (5 bases). The CDR3 is made up of 16 amino acids. The germline gives CDR1 SGHRS, CDR2 YFSETQ. V lost 2 bases to trimming and J lost 2 bases, with 16 bases between them. The CDR3 DNA sequence: TGCGCCAGCAGCTTCGGAGCGGCCCTAGGTCAAGAGACCCAGTACTTC. Translating it yields CASSFGAALGQETQYF.

V is TRBV25-1 and J is TRBJ2-7; maybe TRBD2 (5 bases). There are 15 residues in the CDR3. Per the germline V gene, CDR1 is MGHDK and CDR2 is SYGVNS. Trimming took 4 bases from V and 6 from J, leaving 19 bases between them. This chain's CDR3 is CASSVRGSPRSEQYF. Written as DNA, the CDR3 is TGTGCCAGCAGTGTCCGGGGATCCCCTCGTAGCGAGCAGTACTTC.

This chain's CDR3 is CASSLETGDTEAFF. CDR3 bases: TGTGCCAGCAGCTTAGAGACAGGGGACACTGAAGCTTTCTTT. V gene TRBV7-9 combines with J gene TRBJ1-1; 8 bases align to TRBD1. Trimming at V came to 1 base and at J to 3 bases, leaving 1 base not matched to a gene. The germline CDR1 and CDR2 sequences are SEHNR and FQNEAQ (reference sequence). The CDR3 is 14 residues long.

This CDR3 reads CASSYRRDKTYEQYF. The CDR3 nucleotides are TGTGCCAGCAGTTACCGTCGGGACAAGACCTACGAGCAGTACTTC. V and J are TRBV6-5 and TRBJ2-5; a possible D gene is TRBD1 (6 bases). The better agreement between TRBJ2-7 and the DNA end casts doubt on the J call. CDR3 length: 15 amino acids. In germline, CDR1 is MNHEY, CDR2 SVGAGI.

The V and J genes are TRBV7-9 and TRBJ2-2; D not certain. Germline assignment: CDR1 SEHNR and CDR2 FQNEAQ (reference sequence). CDR3 length equals 14 residues. V was pared by 1 base and J by 7 bases, with 10 bases between. This CDR3 reads CASSLVSGNGELFF. CDR3 nucleotide sequence: TGTGCCAGCAGCTTAGTGTCCGGTAACGGGGAGCTGTTTTTT.

The V and J genes are TRBV5-1 and TRBJ1-4, with D perhaps TRBD1 (6 bases). The germline gives CDR1 SGHRS, CDR2 YFSETQ. This CDR3 comprises 16 residues. The V gene lost 0 bases and the J gene lost 4 bases, with 13 bases spanning the gap. CDR3 DNA sequence: TGCGCCAGCAGCTTGGCATGGGGGCGCGGTAATGAAAAACTGTTTTTT. It encodes CASSLAWGRGNEKLFF.

The chain is built from TRBV5-1 and TRBJ2-7; 8 bases fit TRBD1. CDR3 length equals 15 residues. Germline V CDR1 and CDR2: SGHRS, YFSETQ. Unmatched junction bases numbered 6, after V lost 0 bases and J lost 4 bases. For the CDR3, the DNA is TGCGCCAGCAGCTTGGGCCGGACAGGGACTTACGAGCAGTACTTC. Translated: CASSLGRTGTYEQYF.

As for this clone: Since no conserved phenylalanine or tryptophan closes the CDR3, a read error is the likely cause. No DNA is shown, since the ends of the CDR3 on it are uncertain; the CDR3 is the one TCRdb lists. V gene TRBV19 combines with J gene TRBJ1-2; no check of the table's D call, TRBD1, against the DNA was made. Germline V lookup: CDR1 LNHDA, CDR2 SQIVND (reference sequence). 9 amino acids form the CDR3, both terminal residues included. CDR3 loop: CASTKDRDV.

The V call is TRBV18, the J call TRBJ1-2; D is undetermined. This CDR3 contains 18 residues. CDR1 and CDR2 (germline): KGHSH, LQKENI. V was shortened by 1 base and J by 1 base, with 19 bases between the two germline ends. The CDR3 coding sequence is TGTGCCAGCTCACCACGGGAGCACGGTCGAACTAGTAACTATGGCTACACCTTC. Its translation is CASSPREHGRTSNYGYTF.

This clone was detected only once. The same CDR3 also results from other DNA sequences found in this sample. The CDR3 reads CASSVVAGGAYEQYF. The CDR3 region has the DNA TGTGCCAGCAGTGTTGTTGCGGGGGGGGCCTACGAGCAGTACTTC. The chain joins TRBV28 to TRBJ2-7; 9 nucleotides align to TRBD2. CDR1 and CDR2 from the germline V gene are MDHEN and SYDVKM. The CDR3 is 15 residues long. Unmatched junction bases numbered 7, after V lost 5 bases and J lost 2 bases.

The chain's CDR3 is CASKGGINYGYTF. For the CDR3, the DNA is TGTGCCAGTAAAGGCGGGATTAACTATGGCTACACCTTC. The chain has TRBV10-3 and TRBJ1-2; no firm D call. V dropped 10 bases and J dropped 1 base, with 13 bases sitting between them. The V gene's germline CDR1 is ENHRY and CDR2 SYGVKD. The CDR3 spans 13 residues.

The V gene is TRBV6-5, the J gene TRBJ2-7, with 7 bases identical to TRBD1. This CDR3 region has 12 residues. V trimming: 6 bases; J trimming: 4 bases; junction bases outside the gene matches: 3. Germline values: CDR1 MNHEY, CDR2 SVGAGI. CDR3 bases: TGTGCCAGCAGGCGACAGGGTTACGAGCAGTACTTC. It encodes CASRRQGYEQYF.

This clone was seen more than once but under ten times. This sequence joins TRBV9 and TRBJ1-2; 7 bases match TRBD1. The CDR3 extends over 15 amino acids. Germline V gives CDR1 SGDLS, CDR2 YYNGEE. V gave up 4 bases and J gave up 3 bases; unmatched junction bases: 9. The CDR3 region is CASSLQGTSDYGYTF. The CDR3 DNA is TGTGCCAGCAGCCTACAGGGGACCTCCGACTATGGCTACACCTTC.

J is TRBJ1-1 and V is TRBV6-5, with D possibly TRBD1 on 5 matching bases. V was pared by 2 bases and J by 4 bases, with 11 bases between. CDR1 is MNHEY, CDR2 SVGAGI, per germline. There are 14 residues in the CDR3. This chain's CDR3 is CASSYNGGGTEAFF. CDR3 nucleotide sequence: TGTGCCAGCAGTTACAACGGCGGGGGCACTGAAGCTTTCTTT.

The chain couples TRBV9 to TRBJ1-5; 9 positions agree with TRBD1. With V trimmed by 3 bases and J by 2 bases, 3 bases remained unmatched. Germline V gene lookup returns CDR1 SGDLS and CDR2 YYNGEE. The CDR3 extends over 15 amino acids. The CDR3, as DNA: TGTGCCAGCAGCGCGGGACAGGGAGGCAATCAGCCCCAGCATTTT. Its translation: CASSAGQGGNQPQHF.

This clone was seen a single time. The CDR3 coding sequence is TGTGCCAGCAGTGAAGCGATTGTGGGGCAGGTGAACTATGGCTACACCTTC. Its protein product is CASSEAIVGQVNYGYTF. J is TRBJ1-2 and V is TRBV2; D is possibly TRBD1 (5 bases). The germline V gene has CDR1 SNHLY and CDR2 FYNNEI. V gave up 0 bases and J gave up 2 bases, with 16 bases separating them. The CDR3 covers 17 residues.

The chain employs TRBV9 and TRBJ1-2; 10 bases fit TRBD1. This CDR3 has 16 amino acids. Germline V lookup: CDR1 SGDLS, CDR2 YYNGEE. V shed 4 bases and J 3 bases; nucleotides not matched to a gene: 9. CDR3 bases: TGTGCCAGCAGCCGCGGGACAGGGGAAGGTTACTATGGCTACACCTTC. Translating it yields CASSRGTGEGYYGYTF.

The CDR3 nucleotides are TGTGCCAGCAGCCTTGGGGCCCCTGAAGCTTTCTTT. Translation: CASSLGAPEAFF. The rearrangement joins TRBV7-9 to TRBJ1-1; D perhaps matches TRBD1 (5 bases). Trimming took off 5 bases at V and 6 bases at J, with 10 bases between the two ends. The CDR3 runs to 12 residues. CDR1 is SEHNR and CDR2 is FQNEAQ in the germline V gene (reference sequence).

This clone occurred a few times. V usage is TRBV18 and J usage is TRBJ1-2, with D possibly being TRBD1 (6 bases). Trimming left V 1 base short and J 3 bases short, with 18 bases between. This CDR3 comprises 17 residues. Germline-derived CDR1 and CDR2 are KGHSH and LQKENI. CDR3 sequence reads: CASSPRKQGKIHYGYTF. CDR3 DNA sequence: TGTGCCAGCTCACCACGCAAACAGGGCAAGATTCACTATGGCTACACCTTC. Based on the CDR3 plus reference TRBV18 and TRBJ1-2, the full variable domain is NAGVMQNPRHLVRRRGQEARLRCSPMKGHSHVYWYRQLPEEGLKFMVYLQKENIIDESGMPKERFSAEFPKEGPSILRIQQVVRGDSAAYFCASSPRKQGKIHYGYTFGSGTRLTVV.

In its sample, this clone was seen a few times. The chain recombines TRBV15 with TRBJ1-2; 9 bases map to TRBD1. This CDR3 comprises 14 residues. Looked up from germline, CDR1 is LNHNV and CDR2 is YYDKDF (reference sequence). Unmatched junction bases numbered 5, after V lost 3 bases and J lost 6 bases. The CDR3 here is CATSRGGTGNGYTF. The CDR3 coding sequence is TGTGCCACCAGCAGGGGAGGGACAGGGAATGGCTACACCTTC.

The V gene is TRBV5-1, the J gene TRBJ2-7; 7 bases align to TRBD1. Germline CDR1 SGHRS, CDR2 YFSETQ. V was pared by 0 bases and J by 5 bases, with 8 bases of the junction left unmatched. CDR3 size: 15 residues. CDR3 sequence reads: CASSLGTGGFDEQYF. CDR3 sequence (DNA): TGCGCCAGCAGCTTGGGGACAGGAGGTTTCGACGAGCAGTACTTC.

The chain couples TRBV28 to TRBJ2-3; 9 bases match TRBD2. Germline trimming cut 8 bases from V and 4 bases from J; bases unmatched to any gene: 7. The CDR3 is 14 residues long. The germline gives CDR1 MDHEN, CDR2 SYDVKM. DNA of the CDR3: TGTGCCAGCTTACCGGGACTAGCTGCAGATACGCAGTATTTT. This encodes CASLPGLAADTQYF.

J is TRBJ1-1 and V is TRBV27; D remains ambiguous. The CDR3 runs to 14 residues. Between the trimmed V and J ends, which lost 5 bases and 10 bases, there was a span of 20 bases. The V gene's germline CDR1 is MNHEY and CDR2 SMNVEV (reference sequence). The CDR3 sequence: CASSLHRGGTPAFF. DNA for the CDR3: TGTGCCAGCAGTCTCCATCGGGGAGGCACCCCAGCTTTCTTT.

The chain couples TRBV4-1 to TRBJ2-2; weak D call: TRBD1 (5 bases). The ends were cut back, 1 base at V and 1 base at J, with 7 bases in the middle. The CDR3 covers 15 residues. The germline gives CDR1 MGHRA, CDR2 YSYEKL. The CDR3 reads CASSQGQLNTGELFF. As DNA, the CDR3 is TGCGCCAGCAGCCAAGGACAGTTGAACACCGGGGAGCTGTTTTTT.

The chain joins TRBV7-7 to TRBJ1-1; D not resolved. CDR1 is SSHAT and CDR2 is FNYEAQ in the germline V gene (reference sequence). V lost 0 bases and J lost 11, with 13 bases in between. CDR3 length equals 13 residues. DNA of the CDR3: TGTGCCAGCAGCTTAGCTCCGACCGAGCGGGCTTTCTTT. Encoded protein: CASSLAPTERAFF.

V and J are TRBV5-8 and TRBJ1-5; 10 nucleotides line up with TRBD1. This CDR3 is 15 amino acids long. V lost 5 bases, J lost 6 bases, and 8 bases stayed unmatched. The germline gives CDR1 SGHTS, CDR2 YDEGEE. DNA of the CDR3: TGTGCCAGCAGACCGGGACAGGGGAGATTTCAGCCCCAGCATTTT. Its translation is CASRPGQGRFQPQHF.

This chain joins TRBV27 and TRBJ2-5; no reliable D call. Trimming shortened V by 5 bases and J by 4 bases, and 11 bases separated the two germline ends. This CDR3 is 13 amino acids long. Germline V lookup: CDR1 MNHEY, CDR2 SMNVEV (reference sequence). In DNA, the CDR3 is TGTGCCAGCAGTCCCAGGAACCGAGAGACCCAGTACTTC. The encoded protein is CASSPRNRETQYF.

The chain links TRBV19 to TRBJ1-1, with TRBD1 matching 7 bases. CDR1 LNHDA and CDR2 SQIVND come from the germline V gene (reference sequence). V shed 5 bases, J shed 4 bases, and the junction held 13 bases outside the gene matches. The CDR3 extends over 16 amino acids. The CDR3 DNA reads TGTGCCAGTAGTGATAGGGGGCCACCTAGAAGCACTGAAGCTTTCTTT. This translates into CASSDRGPPRSTEAFF.